This T cell receptor (beta chain) was found in a study of OX40 agonist ivuxolimab in advanced cancers. Method: immunoSEQ multiplex PCR; TCRdb's copy keeps in-frame clones and lacks some. The sample records about 50,000 clones, 65% to 85% being singletons. Excluded were patients having autoimmune disease history or systemic immunosuppression. Germline CDR1 reads SGDLS; CDR2 reads YYNGEE. The V end was cut by 3 bases, the J end by 0 bases, with 10 bases between. CDR3 size: 15 residues. The chain uses TRBV9 and TRBJ2-1, with D perhaps matching TRBD2 (6 bases). The clonotype was recovered from an adult with an advanced solid tumor such as melanoma, head and neck, liver or kidney cancer. The source material was CD4+ or CD8+ T cells sorted from blood, sampled in a trial of the OX40 agonist ivuxolimab. CDR3 residues: CASSARGSSYNEQFF. CDR3 nucleotides: TGTGCCAGCAGCGCTCGGGGGAGCTCCTACAATGAGCAGTTCTTC.